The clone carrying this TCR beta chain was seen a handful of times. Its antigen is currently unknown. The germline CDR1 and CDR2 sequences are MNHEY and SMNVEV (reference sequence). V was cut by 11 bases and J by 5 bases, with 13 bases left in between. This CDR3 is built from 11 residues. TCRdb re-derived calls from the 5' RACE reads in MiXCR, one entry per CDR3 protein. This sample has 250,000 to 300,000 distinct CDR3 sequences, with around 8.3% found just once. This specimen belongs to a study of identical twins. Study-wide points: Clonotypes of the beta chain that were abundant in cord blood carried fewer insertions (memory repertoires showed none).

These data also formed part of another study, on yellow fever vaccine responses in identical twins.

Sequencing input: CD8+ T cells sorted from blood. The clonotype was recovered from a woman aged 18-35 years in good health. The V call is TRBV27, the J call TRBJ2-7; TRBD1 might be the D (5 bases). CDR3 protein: CASRGSHEQYF. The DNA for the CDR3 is TGTGCCTCTAGGGGTAGCCACGAGCAGTACTTC.